These 3 T cell receptor beta chains were sequenced from one sample in a study of T cells in Graves' hyperthyroidism and ophthalmopathy. Using RNA transcripts as the source, TCR beta CDR3 regions were amplified. HTBI primers were used for first-round RT-PCR of the TCR CDR3. TCRdb passed the multiplex PCR reads through MiXCR, listing each CDR3 protein once. The table lists some 580,000 distinct CDR3 sequences, roughly a sixth of them singletons. What was sequenced was blood. The receptors here all came from a woman aged 40 to 50 with Graves' ophthalmopathy.

This clonotype has only one observation. The chain uses TRBV10-3 and TRBJ1-1, with D maybe TRBD1 (5 bases). The V and J ends lost 3 bases and 4 bases respectively, with 24 bases between them. The CDR3 has 18 amino acids. Germline lookup yields CDR1 ENHRY and CDR2 SYGVKD. In nucleotides, the CDR3 is TGTGCCATCAGTGACTTTCAGGGCCAAAGAAAGGTGAGCACTGAAGCTTTCTTT. Its translation: CAISDFQGQRKVSTEAFF.

This clonotype was detected ten times or more. This chain joins TRBV20-1 and TRBJ2-2; a possible D gene is TRBD1 (6 bases). This CDR3 has 14 residues. V lost 3 bases to trimming and J lost 3 bases, with 11 bases between them. The germline V gene has CDR1 DFQATT and CDR2 SNEGSKA (reference sequence). The CDR3 region has the DNA TGCAGTGCTAGGGTTTACAGGGACACCGGGGAGCTGTTTTTT. Its protein product is CSARVYRDTGELFF.

This clonotype was detected ten times or more. The gene calls are TRBV2 and TRBJ2-7; 7 positions agree with TRBD2. V gave up 4 bases and J gave up 2 bases; unmatched junction bases: 8. Germline lookup yields CDR1 SNHLY and CDR2 FYNNEI. CDR3 size: 15 residues. CDR3 sequence reads: CASSVEGLPTYEQYF. The CDR3 coding sequence is TGTGCCAGCAGTGTAGAGGGACTACCTACCTACGAGCAGTACTTC.